This paragraph reports one TCR beta chain. Its antigen is not identified. This sample was included in a study of cytomegalovirus exposure and HLA in healthy donors. Findings and caveats of the study: Accurate HLA-A and HLA-B prediction from TCR beta sequences was reported for most subjects.

Primers included in the PCR were 60 Vbeta and 13 Jbeta primers. Here immunoSEQ multiplex PCR was the method, and the copy in TCRdb shows in-frame clones only, minus some. The sample records 100,000 to 150,000 clones, less than 80% being singletons. Germline V gene data show CDR1 as LNHDA and CDR2 as SQIVND (reference sequence). CDR3 length equals 14 residues. V lost 3 bases and J lost 0, with 6 bases in between. The TCR originated in a man aged 50-59 years in good health and CMV-seronegative. The sequenced sample was PBMCs. V is TRBV19 and J is TRBJ1-5; D gene ambiguous. The CDR3: CASSISHSNQPQHF. The CDR3 bases are TGTGCCAGTAGTATTTCACATAGCAATCAGCCCCAGCATTTT.